Presented here are 3 T cell receptor beta chains from one specimen sequenced in a study of cytomegalovirus exposure and HLA in healthy donors. The protocol was immunoSEQ multiplex PCR, while the TCRdb copy is restricted to in-frame clones and leaves out a portion. The sample records 70,000 to 90,000 clones, over 80% being singletons. The sample comprised PBMCs. The receptors were sampled from a man in his thirties or forties in good health and CMV-seronegative.

Only a few counts were recorded for this clone. V usage is TRBV2 and J usage is TRBJ2-7, with D hard to call. This CDR3 has 11 residues. Germline V gene data show CDR1 as SNHLY and CDR2 as FYNNEI. Trimming pared 4 bases from V and 5 bases from J, leaving 6 bases between. CDR3 amino acids: CASSGGNEQYF. DNA for the CDR3: TGTGCCAGCAGTGGAGGTAACGAGCAGTACTTC.

The chain employs TRBV10-3 and TRBJ2-2; 8 nucleotides align to TRBD1. After removal of 0 bases from V and 4 bases from J, the junction contained 4 bases not matched to a gene. This CDR3 is built from 16 residues. Germline assignment: CDR1 ENHRY and CDR2 SYGVKD. The DNA for the CDR3 is TGTGCCATCAGTGAGTCTCGGGACAGGCTCACCGGGGAGCTGTTTTTT. This translates into CAISESRDRLTGELFF.

V and J are TRBV7-9 and TRBJ2-7; D possibly corresponds to TRBD2 (6 bases). The CDR3 has 16 amino acids. Trimming shortened V by 5 bases and J by 6 bases, and 23 bases separated the two germline ends. Germline CDR1 and CDR2: SEHNR and FQNEAQ (reference sequence). CDR3 in DNA: TGTGCCAGCAGCGCCCGACAGTGGACTAAAACTGGCGAGCAGTACGTC. This translates into CASSARQWTKTGEQYV.